These 4 T cell receptor beta chains were sequenced from one sample in a study of shared T cell receptors in the human thymus. Measured with immunoSEQ multiplex PCR; TCRdb has only the in-frame clones, and not every one. This sample yields roughly 700,000 clones, of which over 75% are seen a single time; about 0.01% belongs to the top ten. These data were also reused for a study on human thymus T cells.

Sequences were obtained from thymocytes. All receptors derive from a boy younger than two with a congenital heart defect.

This clone was seen a single time. The chain couples TRBV27 to TRBJ1-1; 7 nucleotides agree with TRBD1. Germline lookup yields CDR1 MNHEY and CDR2 SMNVEV (reference sequence). The junction had 3 bases not matched to a gene; V was cut back by 5 bases and J by 0 bases. The CDR3 contains 14 residues. CDR3 nucleotides: TGTGCCAGCAGTGCCGGACAGGTGAACACTGAAGCTTTCTTT. As protein: CASSAGQVNTEAFF.

The chain has TRBV6-1 and TRBJ2-7, with TRBD2 matching 7 bases. Losses at the gene ends were 1 base for V and 5 bases for J; bases not matched to a gene: 5. CDR3 length equals 14 residues. CDR1 and CDR2 from the germline V gene are MNHNS and SASEGT. The CDR3: CASSEVGGRDEQYF. DNA for the CDR3: TGTGCCAGCAGTGAAGTGGGCGGGAGAGACGAGCAGTACTTC.

The chain carries TRBV5-1 and TRBJ1-1; weak D call: TRBD1 (6 bases). V shed 2 bases and J shed 3 bases, with 11 bases lying between them. The length of the CDR3 is 14 residues. Germline loops: CDR1 SGHRS, CDR2 YFSETQ. The CDR3 DNA reads TGCGCCAGCAGCTTCACAGGGCTGGACACTGAAGCTTTCTTT. It yields the protein CASSFTGLDTEAFF.

The genes are TRBV27 and TRBJ1-1, with no clear D. Germline loops: CDR1 MNHEY, CDR2 SMNVEV (reference sequence). This CDR3 comprises 14 residues. V dropped 3 bases and J dropped 3 bases, with 11 bases sitting between them. CDR3 DNA sequence: TGTGCCAGCAGTTTTGTGGGCGCTTACACTGAAGCTTTCTTT. Translation: CASSFVGAYTEAFF.